The clone carrying this TCR beta chain was recorded many times. The target antigen is unknown. The data were obtained in a study of human T cells and chemical hapten exposure. Study background: Across its 20 to 25 weeks, the study gave patients weekly diphenylcyclopropenone doses to the scalp. Whole-study results and caveats: DPC sensitization left the count of TCRs above 1 in 1000 unchanged. Since the donors had alopecia, their immune response may not be the same as that of healthy people.

Germline CDR1 SGDLS, CDR2 YYNGEE. This CDR3 has 17 amino acids. The ends were cut back, 4 bases at V and 0 bases at J, with 17 bases in the middle. TCRdb used MiXCR to reprocess the RACE reads, holding one entry per CDR3 protein. In the table there are 55,000 to 85,000 distinct CDR3 sequences, around 9.8% of which are singletons. As for time point: patch test 1, 2 weeks after DPC sensitization. The sample's treatment: therapeutic diphenylcyclopropenone sensitization with weekly scalp DPC. The sample was whole blood, taken in connection with sensitization to the hapten diphenylcyclopropenone (DPC). This sequence originates from a middle-aged woman with alopecia areata. Some clones in this sample may be carry-over from other donors' samples. J is TRBJ2-4 and V is TRBV9; the D gene is possibly TRBD1 (5 bases). CDR3 in amino acids: CASSSRATALAKNIQYF. The DNA for the CDR3 is TGTGCCAGCAGCTCCCGAGCGACAGCCTTAGCCAAAAACATTCAGTACTTC.